This T cell receptor beta chain was documented in a study of cytomegalovirus exposure and HLA in healthy donors. The V end lost 2 bases, the J end lost 2 bases, and 9 bases lay between the germline ends. Germline assignment: CDR1 MGHRA and CDR2 YSYEKL. The CDR3 spans 14 residues. In the PCR, 60 Vbeta and 13 Jbeta primers were used. Here immunoSEQ multiplex PCR was the method, and the copy in TCRdb shows in-frame clones only, minus some. The table records roughly 110,000 clones, 75% of them present only once. V gene TRBV4-1 combines with J gene TRBJ2-5, with D perhaps matching TRBD2 (5 bases). The origin of this receptor is a male donor in good health and CMV-seropositive. The material sequenced was PBMCs. CDR3 protein: CASSQRPGQETQYF. The CDR3 nucleotides are TGCGCCAGCAGCCAACGTCCGGGGCAAGAGACCCAGTACTTC.